This T cell receptor beta chain was identified in a study of T-cell reconstitution after alpha-beta-depleted transplantation in children. The sample holds a few counts of this clonotype. Unique molecular identifiers tagged the TCRbeta library. TCRdb analysed the PCR reads with MiXCR anew, one entry per CDR3 protein. This sample carries around 370,000 distinct CDR3 sequences, 10% of them seen once, and the ten largest clones take 2% to 3%. CDR1 and CDR2 from the germline V gene are KGHDR and SFDVKD. This CDR3 is built from 15 residues. Trimming stripped 7 bases from V and 0 bases from J, with 9 bases between.

The TCR sequence derives from a human donor who donated a stem cell graft to a child with acute lymphoblastic leukemia. The material was PBMCs from the stem cell graft donor, obtained from the stem cell graft. The rearrangement uses TRBV24-1 and TRBJ2-6; D is ambiguous. The CDR3 spells CATSPMFSGANVLTF. The CDR3 DNA is TGTGCCACCAGCCCTATGTTCTCTGGGGCCAACGTCCTGACTTTC.